Listed below are T cell receptor beta chains from one sample, sequenced in a study of Ad26.COV2.S vaccination and SARS-CoV-2 variants. Profiled with immunoSEQ multiplex PCR; TCRdb holds only in-frame clones, not every one. The table includes a few hundred thousand clones, roughly 88% detected once. The sequenced sample was peripheral blood, obtained in a trial of Ad26.COV2.S vaccine versus placebo. All receptors come from a person between 18 and 59 years old who received the Ad26.COV2.S COVID-19 vaccine or a placebo. Each CDR3 is given with its conserved first and last residue. The order of the fields is J gene, V gene, CDR3 protein.

>TRBJ1-4|TRBV18
CASSPETNEKLFF
>TRBJ2-1|TRBV11-2
CASSSYRDFSYNEQFF
>TRBJ1-4|TRBV6-4
CASRGRETNEKLFF
>TRBJ2-1|TRBV7-7
CASSPASGVSYNEQFF
>TRBJ2-5|TRBV4-3
CASSRSRDGGETQYF
>TRBJ2-6|TRBV7-9
CASSADSNSGANVLTF
>TRBJ2-2|TRBV9
CASSAQWGVGTGELFF
>TRBJ1-2|TRBV28
CASSLGRDRQRGGYGYTF
>TRBJ2-2|TRBV19
CASMNRGTYGELFF
>TRBJ2-1|TRBV15
CATSRVSGDLWDEQFF
>TRBJ2-3|TRBV28
CASSSPGGAITDTQYF
>TRBJ1-3|TRBV28
CASSISLRSSGNTIYF
>TRBJ2-3|TRBV11-3
CASSLEQHDTQYF
>TRBJ2-7|TRBV4-3
CASSQEGGDEQYF
>TRBJ1-3|TRBV28
CASTLHSGLRGNTIYF
>TRBJ1-2|TRBV19
CASSPPGQENYGYTF
>TRBJ2-4|TRBV29-1
CSVAQGVENIQYF
>TRBJ2-2|TRBV6-5
CASRTGGTGELFF
>TRBJ2-3|TRBV2
CASVSALAGGKDTQYF
>TRBJ1-6|TRBV19
CASSIETARGSPLHF
>TRBJ1-2|TRBV7-9
CASSFNEAMDGYTF
>TRBJ1-2|TRBV6-5
CASSYSTGNGYTF
>TRBJ2-1|TRBV18
CASSPLRGYNEQFF
>TRBJ1-5|TRBV4-2
CASSQEDRGNQPQHF
>TRBJ1-5|TRBV2
CASTRGTFYGNQPQHF
>TRBJ2-7|TRBV27
CASSISRGRTYEQYF
>TRBJ1-6|TRBV4-1
CASSREGQGNSPLHF
>TRBJ2-2|TRBV6-5
CASISRENTGELFF
>TRBJ2-7|TRBV14
CASSKALDGHYEQYF
>TRBJ2-7|TRBV6-2/TRBV6-3
CASNPTGTYEQYF
>TRBJ1-1|TRBV5-1
CASRDGNTEAFF
>TRBJ2-3|TRBV7-2
CASSLYALPDTQYF
>TRBJ1-5|TRBV6-4
CASSDTHGQPQHF
>TRBJ2-7|TRBV4-3
CASSQDRGQYEQYF
>TRBJ2-7|TRBV15
CATSRDGGVSYEQYF
>TRBJ2-2|TRBV5-4
CASSLDPGTSGGELFF
>TRBJ2-1|TRBV4-3
CASSQVAGGPSSGQFF
>TRBJ2-1|TRBV6-2/TRBV6-3
CASSYSINEQFF
>TRBJ2-1|TRBV6-5
CASSYSIGNEQFF
>TRBJ2-1|TRBV25-1
CASSSRGGNEQFF
>TRBJ1-2|TRBV4-1
CASSPRRPGQVGNGYTF
>TRBJ1-1|TRBV11-3
CASSLGQGTEAFF
>TRBJ1-6|TRBV4-3
CASSQDRGNSPLHF